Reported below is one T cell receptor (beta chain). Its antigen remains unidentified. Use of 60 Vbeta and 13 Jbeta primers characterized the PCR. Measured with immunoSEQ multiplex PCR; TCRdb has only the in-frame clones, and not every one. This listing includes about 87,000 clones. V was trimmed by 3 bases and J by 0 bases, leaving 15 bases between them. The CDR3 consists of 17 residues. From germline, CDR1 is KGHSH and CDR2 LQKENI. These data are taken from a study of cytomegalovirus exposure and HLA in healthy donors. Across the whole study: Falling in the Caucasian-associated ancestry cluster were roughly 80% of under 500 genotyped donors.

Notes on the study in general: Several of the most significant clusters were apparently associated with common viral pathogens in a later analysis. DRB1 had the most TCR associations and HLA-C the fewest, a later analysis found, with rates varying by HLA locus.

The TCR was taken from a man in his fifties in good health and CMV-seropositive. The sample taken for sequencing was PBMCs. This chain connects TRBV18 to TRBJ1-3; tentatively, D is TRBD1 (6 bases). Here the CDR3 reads CASSPRVGGNSGNTIYF. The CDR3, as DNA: TGTGCCAGCTCACCCCGGGTAGGGGGAAACTCTGGAAACACCATATATTTT.